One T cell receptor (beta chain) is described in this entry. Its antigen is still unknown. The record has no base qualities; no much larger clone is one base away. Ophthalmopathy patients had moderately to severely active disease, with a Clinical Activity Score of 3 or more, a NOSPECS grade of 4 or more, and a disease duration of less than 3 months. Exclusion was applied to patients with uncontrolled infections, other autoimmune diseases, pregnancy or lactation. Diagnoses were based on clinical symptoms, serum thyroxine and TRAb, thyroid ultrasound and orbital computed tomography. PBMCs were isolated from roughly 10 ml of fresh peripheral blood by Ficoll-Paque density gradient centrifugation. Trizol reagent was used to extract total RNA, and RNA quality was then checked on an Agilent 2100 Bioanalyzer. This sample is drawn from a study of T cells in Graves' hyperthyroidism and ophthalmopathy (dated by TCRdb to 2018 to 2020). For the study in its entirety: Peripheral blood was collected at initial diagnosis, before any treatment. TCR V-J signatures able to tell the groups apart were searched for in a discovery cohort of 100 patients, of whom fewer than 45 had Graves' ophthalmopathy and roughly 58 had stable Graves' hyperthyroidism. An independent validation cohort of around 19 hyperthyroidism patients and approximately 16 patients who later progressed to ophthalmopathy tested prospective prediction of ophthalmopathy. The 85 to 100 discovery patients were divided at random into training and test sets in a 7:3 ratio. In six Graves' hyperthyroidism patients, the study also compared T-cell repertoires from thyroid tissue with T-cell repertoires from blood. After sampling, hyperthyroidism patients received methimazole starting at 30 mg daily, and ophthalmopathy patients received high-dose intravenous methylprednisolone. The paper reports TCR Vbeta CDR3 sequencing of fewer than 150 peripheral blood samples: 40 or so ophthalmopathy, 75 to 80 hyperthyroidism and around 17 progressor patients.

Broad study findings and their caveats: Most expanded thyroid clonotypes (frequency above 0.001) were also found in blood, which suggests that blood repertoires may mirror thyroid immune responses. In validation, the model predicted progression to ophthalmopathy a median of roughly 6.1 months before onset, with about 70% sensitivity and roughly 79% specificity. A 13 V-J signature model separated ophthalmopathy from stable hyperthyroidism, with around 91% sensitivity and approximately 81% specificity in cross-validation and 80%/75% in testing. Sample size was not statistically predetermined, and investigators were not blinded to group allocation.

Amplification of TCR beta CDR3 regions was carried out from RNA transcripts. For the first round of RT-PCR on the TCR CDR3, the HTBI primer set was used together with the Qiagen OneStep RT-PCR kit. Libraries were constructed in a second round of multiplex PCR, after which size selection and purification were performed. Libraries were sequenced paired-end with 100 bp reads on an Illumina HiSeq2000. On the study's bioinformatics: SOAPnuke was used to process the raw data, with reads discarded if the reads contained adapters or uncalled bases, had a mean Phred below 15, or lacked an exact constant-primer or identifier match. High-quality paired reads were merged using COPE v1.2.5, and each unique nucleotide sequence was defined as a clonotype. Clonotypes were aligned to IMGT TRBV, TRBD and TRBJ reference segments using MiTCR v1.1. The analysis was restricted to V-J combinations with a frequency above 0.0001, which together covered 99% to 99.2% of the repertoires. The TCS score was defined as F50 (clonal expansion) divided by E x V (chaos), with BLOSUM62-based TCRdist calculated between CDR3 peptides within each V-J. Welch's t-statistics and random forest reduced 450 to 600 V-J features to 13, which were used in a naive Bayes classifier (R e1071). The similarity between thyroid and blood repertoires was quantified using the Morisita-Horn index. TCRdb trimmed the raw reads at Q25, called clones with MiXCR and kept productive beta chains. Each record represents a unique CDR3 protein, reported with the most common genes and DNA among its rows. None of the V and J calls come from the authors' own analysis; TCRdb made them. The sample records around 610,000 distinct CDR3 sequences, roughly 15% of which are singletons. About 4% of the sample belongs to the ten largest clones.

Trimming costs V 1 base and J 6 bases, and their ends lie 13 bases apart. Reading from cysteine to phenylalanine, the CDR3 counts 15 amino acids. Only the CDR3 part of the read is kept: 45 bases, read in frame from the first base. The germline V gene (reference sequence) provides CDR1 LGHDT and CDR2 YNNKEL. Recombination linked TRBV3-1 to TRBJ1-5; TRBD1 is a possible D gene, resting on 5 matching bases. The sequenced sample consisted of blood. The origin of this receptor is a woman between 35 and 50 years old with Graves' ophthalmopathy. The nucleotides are TGTGCCAGCAGCCAAGGTACCGGGGGTGGTCAGCCCCAGCATTTT. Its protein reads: CASSQGTGGGQPQHF. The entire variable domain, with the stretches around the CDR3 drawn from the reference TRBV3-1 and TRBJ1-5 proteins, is DTAVSQTPKYLVTQMGNDKSIKCEQNLGHDTMYWYKQDSKKFLKIMFSYNNKELIINETVPNRFSPKSPDKAHLNLHINSLELGDSAVYFCASSQGTGGGQPQHFGDGTRLSIL.